This T cell receptor (beta chain) was identified in a study of blood T cell repertoires in COVID-19. Study-wide background: Sources were T cells, B-cell-depleted T cells, or PBMCs; the material itself was cDNA or gDNA.

Looked up from germline, CDR1 is GTSNPN and CDR2 is SVGIG (reference sequence). V was cut by 0 bases and J by 1 base, with 6 bases left in between. CDR3 length: 13 residues. Seattle participants joined during active infection and were tracked over time. Sequencing was performed with immunoSEQ multiplex PCR; in TCRdb, only in-frame clones are kept and a portion is missing. The sample has 250,000 to 300,000 clones; 86% are singletons. The sequence was obtained from a woman aged 25 to 45 with COVID-19, enrolled during active disease. The J gene is TRBJ1-1, the V gene TRBV30, with D unresolved. The source material was peripheral blood. DNA of the CDR3: TGTGCCTGGAGTGTACATGAGAACACTGAAGCTTTCTTT. It codes for CAWSVHENTEAFF.